The 29 T cell receptor beta chains below come from one sample, sequenced in a study of shared clonotypes between healthy human individuals. Data came from immunoSEQ multiplex PCR; TCRdb stores just in-frame clones and leaves some out. This sample has approximately 2,000,000 clones, with roughly 93% found just once. Naive CD8 cells were CD45RO-negative, positively selected for CCR7, excluding terminally differentiated effector memory CD45RA+ cells. Sample: naive CD8+ T cells from PBMCs. These receptor sequences come from a man younger than 35 in good health. Some clones in this sample may be carry-over from other donors' samples.

The J gene is TRBJ2-3, the V gene TRBV6-5, with D tentatively TRBD1 or TRBD2 (5 bases each). With 4 bases removed from V and 5 bases from J, the gap between germline ends came to 13 bases. Germline CDR1 MNHEY, CDR2 SVGAGI. CDR3 length equals 14 residues. CDR3 sequence (DNA): TGTGCCAGCAGTTGGTGGGGGAGTGGAGATACGCAGTATTTT. As protein: CASSWWGSGDTQYF.

The J gene is TRBJ1-1, the V gene TRBV19, with D maybe TRBD1 (5 bases). V was shortened by 2 bases and J by 3 bases, with 13 bases between the two germline ends. The CDR3 has 15 residues. Germline lookup yields CDR1 LNHDA and CDR2 SQIVND (reference sequence). The CDR3 nucleotides are TGTGCCAGTAGTATAATGGCCAGGGCTGACACTGAAGCTTTCTTT. It yields the protein CASSIMARADTEAFF.

The V gene is TRBV28, the J gene TRBJ1-2, with D possibly matching TRBD1 (6 bases). In germline, CDR1 is MDHEN, CDR2 SYDVKM. V was trimmed by 1 base and J by 4 bases, leaving 16 bases between them. CDR3 length: 16 residues. The chain's CDR3 is CASSLLVGRGPYGYTF. The CDR3 nucleotides read TGTGCCAGCAGTTTATTGGTCGGCAGGGGACCCTATGGCTACACCTTC.

The chain joins TRBV4-2 to TRBJ2-7; tentative D call: TRBD2 (6 bases). CDR3 length: 15 amino acids. Germline V gene lookup returns CDR1 LGHNA and CDR2 YNFKEQ. Trimming cost V 3 bases and J 2 bases, with 14 bases left between them. CDR3 in amino acids: CASSQRGTPAYEQYF. CDR3 DNA: TGTGCCAGCAGCCAGCGAGGGACTCCTGCCTACGAGCAGTACTTC.

The CDR3 DNA sequence: TGTGCCAGCAGTGACCCCGAAAGGGGACCCACCAGCTACACCTTC. Translating it yields CASSDPERGPTSYTF. The chain combines TRBV2 with TRBJ1-2; TRBD1 might be the D (5 bases). Trimming took 3 bases from V and 9 from J, leaving 20 bases between them. Germline CDR1 and CDR2: SNHLY and FYNNEI. CDR3 length: 15 amino acids. Variable domain in full (rest from reference TRBV2 and TRBJ1-2): EPEVTQTPSHQVTQMGQEVILRCVPISNHLYFYWYRQILGQKVEFLVSFYNNEISEKSEIFDDQFSVERPDGSNFTLKIRSTKLEDSAMYFCASSDPERGPTSYTFGSGTRLTVV.

This clone was found a few times. This chain uses TRBV6-6 with TRBJ1-5; TRBD1 matches 8 bases. This CDR3 is 13 amino acids long. CDR1 MNHNY and CDR2 SVGAGI come from the germline V gene (reference sequence). The junction had 3 bases not matched to a gene; V was cut back by 5 bases and J by 6 bases. CDR3 nucleotide sequence: TGTGCCAGCAGTCCAGGGGGCCCTCAGCCCCAGCATTTT. Residues: CASSPGGPQPQHF.

Here the CDR3 DNA reads TGTGCCAGCAGCGTGATGGATAATGAGCAGTTCTTC. Translated: CASSVMDNEQFF. V and J are TRBV9 and TRBJ2-1; D call uncertain. The germline V and J ends were trimmed by 2 bases and 7 bases, with 7 bases remaining between them. CDR1 and CDR2 (germline): SGDLS, YYNGEE. The length of the CDR3 is 12 residues.

This clone has a single count. V is TRBV4-1 and J is TRBJ1-5; D gene uncertain. V lost 6 bases and J lost 0, with 6 bases in between. This CDR3 contains 13 residues. Germline V lookup: CDR1 MGHRA, CDR2 YSYEKL. The CDR3 sequence is CASSGSSNQPQHF. Written as DNA, the CDR3 is TGCGCCAGCAGTGGGTCTAGCAATCAGCCCCAGCATTTT.

The genes are TRBV30 and TRBJ1-2; D gene unclear. Trimming cost V 3 bases and J 8 bases, with 13 bases left between them. CDR3 length: 12 amino acids. The germline V gene encodes CDR1 GTSNPN and CDR2 SVGIG (reference sequence). The CDR3 DNA reads as TGTGCCTGGAGCGTCGGAGAGAGGGGCTACACCTTC. This codes for CAWSVGERGYTF. The whole variable domain, filled in from reference TRBV30 and TRBJ1-2, reads SQTIHQWPATLVQPVGSPLSLECTVEGTSNPNLYWYRQAAGRGLQLLFYSVGIGQISSEVPQNLSASRPQDRQFILSSKKLLLSDSGFYLCAWSVGERGYTFGSGTRLTVV.

The gene calls are TRBV5-1 and TRBJ2-1, with D hard to call. The germline V gene encodes CDR1 SGHRS and CDR2 YFSETQ. The CDR3 spans 16 residues. Trimming removed 2 bases from V and 0 bases from J, with 12 bases in between. The CDR3 coding sequence is TGCGCCAGCAGCTTAAAGAAAAAGAGCTCCTACAATGAGCAGTTCTTC. Translation gives CASSLKKKSSYNEQFF.

CDR3 DNA: TGTGCCAGCAGCTTAACGTCTGGATCCCAACTACTCTACGGCTACACCTTC. It specifies CASSLTSGSQLLYGYTF. The chain recombines TRBV7-6 with TRBJ1-2; D not resolved. The CDR3 has 17 amino acids. The V gene lost 2 bases and the J gene lost 8 bases, with 24 bases spanning the gap. Germline V gene lookup returns CDR1 SGHVS and CDR2 FNYEAQ.

J is TRBJ2-5 and V is TRBV28; 9 bases match TRBD2. The trim removed 3 bases at V and 4 bases at J, leaving 12 bases unmatched. The CDR3 length is 17 residues. CDR1 is MDHEN, CDR2 SYDVKM, per germline. The CDR3 DNA sequence: TGTGCCAGCAGTTTCAAGCGGGGGGAGGGTAGTAGAGAGACCCAGTACTTC. As protein: CASSFKRGEGSRETQYF.

The rearrangement joins TRBV4-1 to TRBJ1-6, with D possibly being TRBD1 (5 bases). In germline, CDR1 is MGHRA, CDR2 YSYEKL. The V and J ends lost 1 base and 2 bases respectively, with 9 bases between them. The CDR3 contains 16 residues. The CDR3 region has the DNA TGCGCCAGCAGCCAAGGGCAGGGCCCCTATAATTCACCCCTCCACTTT. Its protein is CASSQGQGPYNSPLHF.

This clone was recorded once. The DNA of the CDR3 is TGTGCCAGCAGCCCCGACAGGTCCTACAATGAGCAGTTCTTC. It specifies CASSPDRSYNEQFF. This chain links TRBV5-4 with TRBJ2-1, with D possibly matching TRBD1 (6 bases). From germline, CDR1 is SGHNT and CDR2 YYREEE (reference sequence). The CDR3 consists of 14 residues. V lost 4 bases, J lost 1 base, and 9 bases lay in between. Variable domain in full (rest from reference TRBV5-4 and TRBJ2-1): ETGVTQSPTHLIKTRGQQVTLRCSSQSGHNTVSWYQQALGQGPQFIFQYYREEENGRGNFPPRFSGLQFPNYSSELNVNALELDDSALYLCASSPDRSYNEQFFGPGTRLTVL.

This chain connects TRBV5-4 to TRBJ2-1; 13 bases agree with TRBD2. The CDR3 loop spans 14 amino acids. CDR1 SGHNT and CDR2 YYREEE come from the germline V gene (reference sequence). Trimming took 4 bases from V and 7 from J; bases not matched to a gene: 2. The chain's CDR3 is CASSAGLAGNEQFF. The CDR3 DNA is TGTGCCAGCAGCGCGGGACTAGCGGGGAATGAGCAGTTCTTC. Filled out from reference TRBV5-4 and TRBJ2-1, the complete variable domain reads ETGVTQSPTHLIKTRGQQVTLRCSSQSGHNTVSWYQQALGQGPQFIFQYYREEENGRGNFPPRFSGLQFPNYSSELNVNALELDDSALYLCASSAGLAGNEQFFGPGTRLTVL.

This clone was counted a single time. The rearrangement uses TRBV28 and TRBJ2-7; D is uncertain. The germline V gene encodes CDR1 MDHEN and CDR2 SYDVKM. This CDR3 is built from 14 residues. V dropped 6 bases and J dropped 1 base, with 13 bases sitting between them. CDR3 region: CASRPQGRSYEQYF. The CDR3 DNA reads TGTGCCAGCAGACCCCAAGGCAGATCCTACGAGCAGTACTTC.

V is TRBV5-1 and J is TRBJ1-6; 7 nucleotides line up with TRBD1. Germline V gives CDR1 SGHRS, CDR2 YFSETQ. The junction had 8 bases not matched to a gene; V was cut back by 2 bases and J by 0 bases. The CDR3 runs to 18 residues. In nucleotides, the CDR3 is TGCGCCAGCAGCTTCCGGGACAGAACCTCCTCCTATAATTCACCCCTCCACTTT. Its translation is CASSFRDRTSSYNSPLHF.

This sequence joins TRBV5-6 and TRBJ2-5; perhaps D is TRBD1 or TRBD2 (6 bases each). V was pared by 4 bases and J by 4 bases, with 17 bases between. This CDR3 has 15 amino acids. Per germline, CDR1 SGHDT and CDR2 YYEEEE. The CDR3 DNA reads as TGTGCCAGCAGCCGGCCGCTGGAGGGGGGAGAGACCCAGTACTTC. It codes for CASSRPLEGGETQYF.

Details on this clone: Other DNA sequences in the sample encode the same CDR3. V and J are TRBV11-2 and TRBJ2-7; D remains ambiguous. CDR3 size: 11 residues. Germline V gives CDR1 SGHAT, CDR2 FQNNGV. V shed 4 bases and J shed 4 bases, with 5 bases lying between them. CDR3: CASSSTYEQYF. Here the CDR3 DNA reads TGTGCCAGCAGCTCAACATACGAGCAGTACTTC.

The CDR3 sequence is CASSSWGGVRVNTEAFF. The CDR3 region has the DNA TGTGCCAGCAGCTCCTGGGGCGGGGTCCGCGTGAACACTGAAGCTTTCTTT. The chain recombines TRBV7-2 with TRBJ1-1, with a weak D call TRBD1 (5 bases). The germline V and J ends were trimmed by 4 bases and 0 bases, with 18 bases remaining between them. CDR3 length: 17 residues. Germline CDR1 SGHTA, CDR2 FQGNSA.

The J gene is TRBJ2-3, the V gene TRBV5-4; D may match TRBD1 or TRBD2 (5 bases each). This CDR3 contains 14 residues. Between the trimmed V and J ends, which lost 4 bases and 2 bases, there was a span of 11 bases. Germline-derived CDR1 and CDR2 are SGHNT and YYREEE (reference sequence). The CDR3 protein is CASSRDLITDTQYF. The CDR3 DNA follows: TGTGCCAGCAGCCGGGACCTGATCACAGATACGCAGTATTTT.

This chain uses TRBV7-9 with TRBJ1-2; 8 bases match TRBD1. Per the germline V gene, CDR1 is SEHNR and CDR2 is FQNEAQ (reference sequence). The length of the CDR3 is 13 residues. Germline trimming cut 3 bases from V and 4 bases from J; bases unmatched to any gene: 1. CDR3 sequence: CASSFGTGYGYTF. The CDR3 DNA is TGTGCCAGCAGCTTCGGGACAGGCTATGGCTACACCTTC.

The chain has TRBV6-1 and TRBJ1-2, with 8 bases matching TRBD1. The CDR3 length is 14 residues. V shed 7 bases and J 4 bases; nucleotides not matched to a gene: 8. The V gene's germline CDR1 is MNHNS and CDR2 SASEGT. Here the CDR3 reads CASILGTGTYGYTF. The CDR3 nucleotides are TGTGCCAGCATTTTAGGGACAGGCACCTATGGCTACACCTTC.

This rearrangement joins TRBV30 to TRBJ2-7; the match to TRBD2 covers 7 bases. The ends lost 3 bases at V and 1 base at J; junction bases unmatched: 9. CDR1 and CDR2 from the germline V gene are GTSNPN and SVGIG (reference sequence). The CDR3 covers 15 residues. CDR3 sequence: CAWSPPGRPSYEQYF. CDR3 nucleotide sequence: TGTGCCTGGAGCCCTCCCGGGAGGCCTTCCTACGAGCAGTACTTC.

The chain combines TRBV7-9 with TRBJ1-4, with a possible D match to TRBD1 (6 bases). Per the germline V gene, CDR1 is SEHNR and CDR2 is FQNEAQ (reference sequence). CDR3 size: 14 residues. V shed 5 bases and J shed 8 bases, with 15 bases lying between them. The CDR3 nucleotides are TGTGCCAGCAGCGCCAGACAGGAGGAGGAAAAACTGTTTTTT. It is translated as CASSARQEEEKLFF.

This clone was detected a few times. DNA of the CDR3: TGTGCCAGTAGCCTGATACCCGGGGAGCTGTTTTTT. This translates into CASSLIPGELFF. V gene TRBV19 combines with J gene TRBJ2-2, with D uncertain. The CDR3 is made up of 12 amino acids. Germline V gives CDR1 LNHDA, CDR2 SQIVND (reference sequence). V lost 6 bases, J lost 6 bases, and 8 bases lay in between.

This clone was observed once. The chain links TRBV4-2 to TRBJ2-7, with 7 bases matching TRBD2. Germline V CDR1 and CDR2: LGHNA, YNFKEQ. CDR3 length: 16 residues. J gave up 2 bases and V 0 bases, and 7 bases lay outside the gene matches. This CDR3 is CASSQDIAGITYEQYF. CDR3 in DNA: TGTGCCAGCAGCCAAGATATAGCGGGCATAACCTACGAGCAGTACTTC.

The chain has TRBV5-8 and TRBJ2-5, with D perhaps matching TRBD1 or TRBD2 (5 bases each). This CDR3 comprises 14 residues. V was trimmed by 3 bases and J by 1 base, leaving 10 bases between them. Per germline, CDR1 SGHTS and CDR2 YDEGEE. This chain's CDR3 is CASSSGPFQETQYF. The DNA for the CDR3 is TGTGCCAGCAGCTCGGGACCGTTCCAAGAGACCCAGTACTTC.

The J gene is TRBJ2-7, the V gene TRBV7-2; 10 bases agree with TRBD2. V shed 4 bases and J 6 bases; nucleotides not matched to a gene: 12. This CDR3 is built from 16 residues. Germline V gene sequence: CDR1 SGHTA, CDR2 FQGNSA. Here the CDR3 reads CASSSGSSGRSPEQYF. The CDR3 region has the DNA TGTGCCAGCAGCTCGGGGTCTAGCGGGAGATCACCCGAGCAGTACTTC.